These T cell receptor beta chains were read from a single sample in a study of blood T cells in healthy people across ages. Each CDR3 protein gets one entry after TCRdb re-called the 5' RACE reads with MiXCR. Found here are about 1,400,000 distinct CDR3 sequences, 55% to 75% of them singletons; the top ten hold roughly 6.3%. Sequencing was done on a sample of blood. The receptors stem from a man aged 18 to 29 in good health. Each CDR3 is given with its conserved first and last residue. Each record gives: J gene, D gene, CDR3 length, V gene, clone size, CDR3 protein, CDR3 DNA. A D gene is named only where the DNA matches it firmly. Clone size is stated in some rows and not others, as once, few, many or a class when expanded.

TRBJ2-3 TRBD2 14 TRBV11-2 - CASRWTSVADTQYF TGTGCCAGCAGGTGGACTAGCGTTGCAGATACGCAGTATTTT
TRBJ2-3 TRBD2 16 TRBV4-1 - CASSQDPAGGGDTQYF TGCGCCAGCAGCCAGGACCCAGCGGGAGGGGGAGATACGCAGTATTTT
TRBJ2-3 - 14 TRBV2 - CASIAGQHTDTQYF TGTGCCAGCATCGCTGGACAGCACACAGATACGCAGTATTTT
TRBJ2-1 TRBD2 17 TRBV9 few CASSPVPSGSSYNEQFF TGTGCCAGCAGCCCTGTCCCTAGCGGTAGCTCCTACAATGAGCAGTTCTTC
TRBJ2-7 TRBD1 15 TRBV7-9 - CASSRSTGRGYEQYF TGTGCCAGCAGCCGATCGACAGGGAGAGGCTACGAGCAGTACTTC
TRBJ2-1 TRBD2 16 TRBV25-1 - CASSTSAGGAYNEQFF TGTGCCAGCAGTACCTCAGCGGGGGGAGCCTACAATGAGCAGTTCTTC
TRBJ1-1 - 14 TRBV29-1 many CSVVPRDWATEAFF TGCAGCGTTGTGCCCAGGGACTGGGCCACTGAAGCTTTCTTT
TRBJ2-7 - 16 TRBV20-1 - CSVQSPGRLRTNEQYF TGCAGTGTTCAATCTCCGGGACGCCTTCGAACTAACGAGCAGTACTTC
TRBJ1-1 - 11 TRBV20-1 - CSATGNGEAFF TGCAGTGCTACAGGGAATGGTGAAGCTTTCTTT
TRBJ2-3 TRBD2 17 TRBV20-1 - CSASGLAGDHKADTQYF TGCAGTGCTTCAGGACTAGCGGGAGACCATAAGGCAGATACGCAGTATTTT
TRBJ2-1 TRBD2 15 TRBV29-1 - CSVASPLAPYNEQFF TGCAGCGTCGCGTCCCCACTAGCGCCGTACAATGAGCAGTTCTTC
TRBJ2-3 - 16 TRBV6-2/TRBV6-3 many CASSSLDLEPTDTQYF TGTGCCAGCAGTTCCCTCGACTTGGAGCCTACAGATACGCAGTATTTT
TRBJ2-3 TRBD1 15 TRBV20-1 - CSARGGDRGTDTQYF TGCAGTGCTAGAGGGGGCGACAGGGGGACAGATACGCAGTATTTT
TRBJ1-4 - 14 TRBV20-1 - CSARDAPTNEKLFF TGCAGTGCTAGAGATGCTCCAACTAATGAAAAACTGTTTTTT
TRBJ2-7 TRBD1 14 TRBV20-1 - CSALGQGTSYEQYF TGCAGTGCCCTAGGACAGGGGACTTCCTACGAGCAGTACTTC
TRBJ1-6 - 14 TRBV20-1 few CSADNPGKHSPLHF TGCAGCGCTGATAACCCCGGGAAGCATTCACCCCTCCACTTT
TRBJ1-6 - 16 TRBV6-5 - CASSYSGSSHNSPLHF TGTGCCAGCAGTTACTCCGGGAGCTCCCATAATTCACCCCTCCACTTT
TRBJ2-7 - 12 TRBV20-1 - CRVPGGQYEQYF TGCAGGGTCCCGGGGGGCCAATACGAGCAGTACTTC
TRBJ2-3 TRBD2 16 TRBV27 - CASSSSLAGVTNTQYF TGTGCCAGCTCCTCCTCCCTAGCGGGAGTGACGAATACGCAGTATTTT
TRBJ2-5 TRBD1 16 TRBV6-5 - CASSYGGQGNGETQYF TGTGCCAGCAGTTACGGGGGACAGGGTAATGGTGAGACCCAGTACTTC
TRBJ2-7 - 14 TRBV28 - CASRTQGVTYEQYF TGTGCCAGCAGGACACAGGGAGTAACCTACGAGCAGTACTTC
TRBJ1-2 - 14 TRBV7-8 - CASSRPGVGYGYTF TGTGCCAGCAGCCGCCCGGGGGTTGGCTATGGCTACACCTTC